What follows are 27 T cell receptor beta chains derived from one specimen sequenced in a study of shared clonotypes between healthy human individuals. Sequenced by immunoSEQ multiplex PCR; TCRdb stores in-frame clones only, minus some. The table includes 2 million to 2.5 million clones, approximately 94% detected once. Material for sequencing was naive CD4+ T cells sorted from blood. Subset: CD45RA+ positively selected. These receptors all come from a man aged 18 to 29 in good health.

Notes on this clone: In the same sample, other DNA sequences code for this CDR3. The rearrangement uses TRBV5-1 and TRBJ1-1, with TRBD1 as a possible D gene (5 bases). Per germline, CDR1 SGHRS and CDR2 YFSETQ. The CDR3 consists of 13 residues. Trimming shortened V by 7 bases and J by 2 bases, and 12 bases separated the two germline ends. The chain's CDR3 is CASSLGGNTEAFF. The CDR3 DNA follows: TGCGCCAGCTCCTTGGGGGGTAACACTGAAGCTTTCTTT.

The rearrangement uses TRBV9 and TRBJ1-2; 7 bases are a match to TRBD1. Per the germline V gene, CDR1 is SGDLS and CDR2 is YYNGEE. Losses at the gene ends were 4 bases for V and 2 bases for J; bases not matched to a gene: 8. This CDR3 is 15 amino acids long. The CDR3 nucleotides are TGTGCCAGCAGCCCCGGGACAGTTGGGAACTATGGCTACACCTTC. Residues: CASSPGTVGNYGYTF.

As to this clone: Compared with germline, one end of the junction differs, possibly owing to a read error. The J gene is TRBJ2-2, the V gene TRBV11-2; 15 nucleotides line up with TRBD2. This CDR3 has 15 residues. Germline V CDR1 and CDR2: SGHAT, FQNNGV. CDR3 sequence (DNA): TGTGCCAGCAGCTTAGTCGGACTAGCGGGAGGGGGGCTGTTTTTT. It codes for CASSLVGLAGGGLFF.

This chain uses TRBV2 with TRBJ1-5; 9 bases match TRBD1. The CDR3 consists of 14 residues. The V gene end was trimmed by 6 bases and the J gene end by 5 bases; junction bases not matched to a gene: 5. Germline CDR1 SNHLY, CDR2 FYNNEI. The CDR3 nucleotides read TGTGCCAGCAGGGCCGGGACAGGGTATCAGCCCCAGCATTTT. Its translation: CASRAGTGYQPQHF.

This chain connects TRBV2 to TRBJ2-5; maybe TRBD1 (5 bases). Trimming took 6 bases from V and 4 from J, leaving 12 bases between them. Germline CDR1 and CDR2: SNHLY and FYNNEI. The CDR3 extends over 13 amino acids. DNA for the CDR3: TGTGCCAGCAGCTATCCAGGGCTAGAGACCCAGTACTTC. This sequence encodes CASSYPGLETQYF.

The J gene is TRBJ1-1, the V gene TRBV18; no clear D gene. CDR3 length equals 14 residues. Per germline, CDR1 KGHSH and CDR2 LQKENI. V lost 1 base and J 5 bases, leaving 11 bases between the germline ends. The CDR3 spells CASSPREARTEAFF. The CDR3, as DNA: TGTGCCAGCTCACCACGAGAGGCGAGGACTGAAGCTTTCTTT.

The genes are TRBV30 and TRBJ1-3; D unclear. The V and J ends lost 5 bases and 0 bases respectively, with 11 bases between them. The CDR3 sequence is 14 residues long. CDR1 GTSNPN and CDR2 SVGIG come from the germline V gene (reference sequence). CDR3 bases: TGTGCCTGGCAAACAAGGAACTCTGGAAACACCATATATTTT. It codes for CAWQTRNSGNTIYF.

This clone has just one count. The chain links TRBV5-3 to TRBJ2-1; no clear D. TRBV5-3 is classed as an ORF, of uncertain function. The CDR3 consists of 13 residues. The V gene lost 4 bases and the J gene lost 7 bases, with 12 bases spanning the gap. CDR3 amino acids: CARSLLFGNEQFF. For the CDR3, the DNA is TGTGCCAGAAGCCTGCTTTTTGGAAATGAGCAGTTCTTC.

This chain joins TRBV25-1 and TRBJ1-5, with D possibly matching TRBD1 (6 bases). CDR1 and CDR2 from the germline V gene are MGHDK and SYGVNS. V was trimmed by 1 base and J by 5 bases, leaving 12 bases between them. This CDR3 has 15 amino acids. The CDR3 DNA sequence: TGTGCCAGCAGTGAATTAGGGGCAGGGGATCAGCCCCAGCATTTT. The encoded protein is CASSELGAGDQPQHF.

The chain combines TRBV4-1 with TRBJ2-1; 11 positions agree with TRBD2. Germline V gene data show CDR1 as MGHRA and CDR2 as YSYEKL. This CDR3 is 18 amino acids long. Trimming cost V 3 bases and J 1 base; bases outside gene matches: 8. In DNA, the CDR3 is TGCGCCAGCAGCCACCTTCTAGCGGGAGGAGCTTCCTACAATGAGCAGTTCTTC. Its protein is CASSHLLAGGASYNEQFF.

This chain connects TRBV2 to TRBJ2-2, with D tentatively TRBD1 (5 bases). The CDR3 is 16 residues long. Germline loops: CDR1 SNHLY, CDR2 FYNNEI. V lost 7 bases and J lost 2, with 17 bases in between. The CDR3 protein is CASKPQGLTNTGELFF. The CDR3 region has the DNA TGTGCCAGCAAGCCGCAGGGTCTAACAAACACCGGGGAGCTGTTTTTT.

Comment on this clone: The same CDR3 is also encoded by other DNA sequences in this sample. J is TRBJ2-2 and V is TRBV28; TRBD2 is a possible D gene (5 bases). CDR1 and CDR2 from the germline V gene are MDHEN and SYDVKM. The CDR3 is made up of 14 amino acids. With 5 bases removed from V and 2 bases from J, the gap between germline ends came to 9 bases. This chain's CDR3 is CASSLGVNTGELFF. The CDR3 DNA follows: TGTGCCAGCAGTCTCGGGGTAAACACCGGGGAGCTGTTTTTT.

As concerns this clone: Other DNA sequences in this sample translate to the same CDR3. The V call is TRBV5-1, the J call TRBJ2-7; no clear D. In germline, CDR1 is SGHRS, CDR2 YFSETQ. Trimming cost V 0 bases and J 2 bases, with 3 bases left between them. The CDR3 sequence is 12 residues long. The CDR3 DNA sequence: TGCGCCAGCAGCTTGGAGACCTACGAGCAGTACTTC. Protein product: CASSLETYEQYF.

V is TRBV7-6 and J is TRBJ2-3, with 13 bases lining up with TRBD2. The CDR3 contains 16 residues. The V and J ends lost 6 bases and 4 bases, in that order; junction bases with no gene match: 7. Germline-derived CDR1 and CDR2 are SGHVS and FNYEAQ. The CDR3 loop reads CASRITSGGAPDTQYF. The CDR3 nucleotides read TGTGCCAGCAGGATTACTAGCGGGGGGGCTCCAGATACGCAGTATTTT.

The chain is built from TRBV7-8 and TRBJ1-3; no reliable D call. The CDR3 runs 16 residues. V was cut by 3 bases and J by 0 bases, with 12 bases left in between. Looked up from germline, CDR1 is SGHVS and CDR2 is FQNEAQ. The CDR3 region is CASSFGLGFSGNTIYF. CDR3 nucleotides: TGTGCCAGCAGCTTTGGCTTAGGTTTCTCTGGAAACACCATATATTTT. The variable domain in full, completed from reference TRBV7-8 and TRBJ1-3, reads GAGVSQSPRYKVAKRGQDVALRCDPISGHVSLFWYQQALGQGPEFLTYFQNEAQLDKSGLPSDRFFAERPEGSVSTLKIQRTQQEDSAVYLCASSFGLGFSGNTIYFGEGSWLTVV.

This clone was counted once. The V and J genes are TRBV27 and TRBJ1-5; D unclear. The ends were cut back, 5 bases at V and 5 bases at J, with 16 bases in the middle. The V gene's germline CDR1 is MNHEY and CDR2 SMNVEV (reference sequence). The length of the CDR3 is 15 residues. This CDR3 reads CASSPGRVGDQPQHF. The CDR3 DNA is TGTGCCAGCAGTCCCGGGAGGGTTGGGGATCAGCCCCAGCATTTT.

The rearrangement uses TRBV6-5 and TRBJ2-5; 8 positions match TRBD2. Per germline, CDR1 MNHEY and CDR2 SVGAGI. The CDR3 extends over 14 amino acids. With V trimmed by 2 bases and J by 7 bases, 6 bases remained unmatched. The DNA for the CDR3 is TGTGCCAGCAGTTACGATACGGGAGGGGGGACCCAGTACTTC. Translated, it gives CASSYDTGGGTQYF.

In DNA, the CDR3 is TGCGCCAGCAGACCCTATATTGACAGGGTTCCCTACGAGCAGTACTTC. It is translated as CASRPYIDRVPYEQYF. The chain combines TRBV5-1 with TRBJ2-7; 7 bases align to TRBD1. The germline gives CDR1 SGHRS, CDR2 YFSETQ. The CDR3 sequence is 16 residues long. V shed 5 bases, J shed 2 bases, and the junction held 13 bases outside the gene matches. Together with reference TRBV5-1 and TRBJ2-7, the CDR3 gives the full variable domain: KAGVTQTPRYLIKTRGQQVTLSCSPISGHRSVSWYQQTPGQGLQFLFEYFSETQRNKGNFPGRFSGRQFSNSRSEMNVSTLELGDSALYLCASRPYIDRVPYEQYFGPGTRLTVT.

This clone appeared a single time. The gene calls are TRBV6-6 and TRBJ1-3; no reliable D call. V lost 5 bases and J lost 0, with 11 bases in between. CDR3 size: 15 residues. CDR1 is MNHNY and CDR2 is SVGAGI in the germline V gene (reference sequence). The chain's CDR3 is CASSLFVSSGNTIYF. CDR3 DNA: TGTGCCAGCAGTCTCTTTGTGAGCTCTGGAAACACCATATATTTT.

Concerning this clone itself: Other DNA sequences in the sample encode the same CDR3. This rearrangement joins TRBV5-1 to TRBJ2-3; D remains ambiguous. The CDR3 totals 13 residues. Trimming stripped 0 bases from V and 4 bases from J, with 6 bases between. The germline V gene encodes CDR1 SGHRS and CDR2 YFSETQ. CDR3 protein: CASSLARADTQYF. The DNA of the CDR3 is TGCGCCAGCAGCTTGGCCCGGGCAGATACGCAGTATTTT.

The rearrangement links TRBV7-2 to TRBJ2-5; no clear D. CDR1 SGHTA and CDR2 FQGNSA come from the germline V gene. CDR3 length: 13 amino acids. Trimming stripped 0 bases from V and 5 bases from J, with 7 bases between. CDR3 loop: CASSLAPPETQYF. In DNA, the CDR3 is TGTGCCAGCAGCTTAGCGCCCCCGGAGACCCAGTACTTC.

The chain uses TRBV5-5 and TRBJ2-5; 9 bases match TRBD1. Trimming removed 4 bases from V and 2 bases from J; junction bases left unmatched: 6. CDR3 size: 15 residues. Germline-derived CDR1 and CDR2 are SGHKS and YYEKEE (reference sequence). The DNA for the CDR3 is TGTGCCAGCAGCCGAGGGACAGGGAGGCAAGAGACCCAGTACTTC. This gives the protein CASSRGTGRQETQYF.

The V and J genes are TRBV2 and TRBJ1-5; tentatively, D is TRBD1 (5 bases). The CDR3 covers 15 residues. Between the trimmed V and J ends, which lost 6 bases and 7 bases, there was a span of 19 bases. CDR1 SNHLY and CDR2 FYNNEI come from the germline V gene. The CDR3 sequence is CASSDGLPKGQPQHF. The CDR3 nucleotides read TGTGCCAGCAGCGATGGACTCCCCAAGGGGCAGCCCCAGCATTTT.

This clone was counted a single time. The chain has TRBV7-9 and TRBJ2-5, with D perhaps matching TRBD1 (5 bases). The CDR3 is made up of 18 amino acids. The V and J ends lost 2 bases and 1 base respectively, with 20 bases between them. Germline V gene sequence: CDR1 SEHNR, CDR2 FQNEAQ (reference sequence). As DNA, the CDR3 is TGTGCCAGCAGCTTAAAAGGGCCAGGGTTTTCTCTCCAAGAGACCCAGTACTTC. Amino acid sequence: CASSLKGPGFSLQETQYF.

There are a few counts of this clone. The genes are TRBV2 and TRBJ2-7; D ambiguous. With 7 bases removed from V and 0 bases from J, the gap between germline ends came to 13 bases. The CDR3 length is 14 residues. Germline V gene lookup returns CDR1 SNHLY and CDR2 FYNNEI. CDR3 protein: CASNSDFLSYEQYF. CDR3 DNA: TGTGCCAGCAACAGTGACTTCCTCTCCTACGAGCAGTACTTC.

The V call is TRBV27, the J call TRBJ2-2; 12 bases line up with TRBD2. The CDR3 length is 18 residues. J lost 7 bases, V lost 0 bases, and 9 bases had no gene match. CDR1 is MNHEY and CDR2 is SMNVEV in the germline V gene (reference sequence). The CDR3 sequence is CASSLSLLAGGVGGELFF. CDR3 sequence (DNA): TGTGCCAGCAGTTTATCGCTCCTAGCGGGAGGGGTCGGCGGGGAGCTGTTTTTT.

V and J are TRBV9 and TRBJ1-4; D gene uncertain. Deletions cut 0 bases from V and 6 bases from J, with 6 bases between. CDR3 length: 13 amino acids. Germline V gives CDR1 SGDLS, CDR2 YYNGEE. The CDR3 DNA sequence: TGTGCCAGCAGCGTAGGTCTGGATGAAAAACTGTTTTTT. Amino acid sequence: CASSVGLDEKLFF.